Listed below are T cell receptor beta chains from one sample, sequenced in a study of blood T cells in healthy people across ages. From the 5' RACE reads, TCRdb called clonotypes with MiXCR, one entry per CDR3 protein. The sample has approximately 800,000 distinct CDR3 sequences; approximately 53% are singletons. Sequenced: blood. The receptors originated from a middle-aged man in good health. The CDR3 runs from the conserved cysteine through the conserved F or W. A D gene is named only where the DNA matches it firmly. Size values are once, few and many counts, or a class for expanded clones, and some rows have none.

v_gene	d_gene	abundance	j_gene	CDR3aa	CDR3nt
TRBV6-2/TRBV6-3	TRBD2	.	TRBJ2-3	CASRPTSGKGDTQYF	TGTGCCAGCAGACCCACTAGCGGGAAGGGGGATACGCAGTATTTT
TRBV7-9	.	.	TRBJ2-7	CASSLTDHEQYF	TGTGCCAGCAGCTTGACGGACCACGAGCAGTACTTC
TRBV27	.	.	TRBJ2-3	CASMDRHTDTQYF	TGTGCCAGCATGGACCGACACACAGATACGCAGTATTTT
TRBV5-1	TRBD2	.	TRBJ2-1	CASSLSGTSERGQFF	TGCGCCAGCAGCTTATCCGGGACTAGTGAAAGGGGGCAGTTCTTC
TRBV20-1	.	.	TRBJ1-2	CSAREGTSRGYTF	TGCAGTGCTAGAGAGGGGACCTCTCGGGGCTACACCTTC
TRBV6-1	.	.	TRBJ2-1	CASLGHNEQFF	TGTGCCAGCCTCGGCCACAATGAGCAGTTCTTC
TRBV20-1	TRBD2	.	TRBJ2-7	CSASPGGGYEQYF	TGCAGTGCTAGTCCGGGAGGAGGCTACGAGCAGTACTTC
TRBV6-5	.	few	TRBJ1-2	CASTPSGLDGYTF	TGTGCCAGCACGCCATCAGGGCTTGATGGCTACACCTTC
TRBV12-3/TRBV12-4	TRBD2	.	TRBJ2-5	CASLRGRGDAQETQYF	TGTGCCAGCCTCAGAGGGCGGGGGGATGCTCAAGAGACCCAGTACTTC
TRBV7-2	.	.	TRBJ2-1	CASSPGRLNEQFF	TGTGCCAGCAGCCCTGGACGGCTGAATGAGCAGTTCTTC
TRBV10-2	.	.	TRBJ1-6	CASSPLVPGGAYNSPLHF	TGCGCCAGCAGCCCGCTAGTCCCCGGGGGGGCCTATAATTCACCCCTCCACTTT
TRBV6-1	.	.	TRBJ2-3	CAGKTGVQSSTDTQYF	TGTGCCGGCAAAACCGGAGTTCAATCTAGCACAGATACGCAGTATTTT
TRBV25-1	.	.	TRBJ1-4	CASSNQRDEKLFF	TGTGCCAGCTCTAACCAACGGGATGAAAAACTGTTTTTT
TRBV19	TRBD1	.	TRBJ1-2	CASSIGTGASLYGYTF	TGTGCCAGTAGTATTGGAACAGGGGCCTCTCTCTATGGCTACACCTTC
TRBV9	TRBD1	.	TRBJ1-4	CASSARDRGHGEKLFF	TGTGCCAGCAGCGCTCGGGACAGGGGGCATGGTGAAAAACTGTTTTTT
TRBV25-1	.	.	TRBJ1-1	CASSERPGTTGGGAFF	TGTGCCAGCAGTGAAAGACCCGGGACAACTGGGGGGGGAGCTTTCTTT
TRBV27	.	.	TRBJ2-2	CAIRLGWELFF	TGTGCCATCAGATTAGGTTGGGAGCTGTTTTTT
TRBV29-1	.	.	TRBJ2-1	CSVYPRAQQETQFF	TGCAGCGTTTACCCCCGGGCCCAGCAAGAGACCCAGTTCTTC
TRBV2	.	.	TRBJ2-5	CASTRGTEETQYF	TGTGCCAGCACTCGTGGGACTGAAGAGACCCAGTACTTC
TRBV7-2	.	.	TRBJ2-4	CASSPRQGLAKNIQYF	TGTGCCAGCAGCCCAAGACAGGGACTAGCCAAAAACATTCAGTACTTC
TRBV27	TRBD2	few	TRBJ2-3	CASSIAGLSTDTQYF	TGTGCCAGCAGTATAGCGGGGTTGAGCACAGATACGCAGTATTTT
TRBV21-1	.	.	TRBJ2-3	CASSASFRGGGTDTQYF	TGTGCCAGCAGCGCGTCGTTCCGGGGGGGAGGCACAGATACGCAGTATTTT
TRBV7-2	.	few	TRBJ2-4	CASSETGTADKEQYF	TGTGCCAGCAGCGAAACCGGGACGGCCGACAAAGAGCAGTACTTC
TRBV7-2	TRBD1	.	TRBJ2-4	CASSFAGDRGHIQYF	TGTGCCAGCAGCTTCGCGGGGGACAGGGGCCACATTCAGTACTTC
TRBV28	.	.	TRBJ2-3	CASSLLRGVGTDTQYF	TGTGCCAGCAGTCTCCTAAGAGGGGTAGGAACAGATACGCAGTATTTT
TRBV28	TRBD2	.	TRBJ2-7	CASSFSGGGGTSSYEQYF	TGTGCCAGCAGTTTCTCCGGAGGCGGCGGGACTAGCAGCTACGAGCAGTACTTC
TRBV20-1	.	.	TRBJ2-7	CSARVGSGYSYEQYF	TGCAGTGCTAGAGTAGGATCGGGCTACTCCTACGAGCAGTACTTC
TRBV4-2	.	.	TRBJ2-3	CASSQDGLETDTQYF	TGTGCCAGCAGCCAAGATGGCCTAGAAACAGATACGCAGTATTTT
TRBV27	.	.	TRBJ2-4	CASSRIPDSRSQYF	TGTGCCAGCAGCAGGATCCCCGACAGCCGTAGTCAGTACTTC
TRBV7-9	.	.	TRBJ1-6	CASSLAPENSPLHF	TGTGCCAGCAGCTTAGCGCCGGAAAATTCACCCCTCCACTTT
TRBV5-1	TRBD2	.	TRBJ2-1	CASSLRLAGVRSYNEQFF	TGCGCCAGCAGCTTGCGACTAGCGGGAGTCAGGTCCTACAATGAGCAGTTCTTC
TRBV4-2	.	.	TRBJ1-2	CASSQDRNRAFYGYTF	TGTGCCAGCAGCCAAGATCGGAACAGGGCCTTCTATGGCTACACCTTC
TRBV28	.	.	TRBJ1-4	CASRGTLTNEKLFF	TGTGCCAGCCGAGGGACGTTGACTAATGAAAAACTGTTTTTT
TRBV7-9	TRBD2	.	TRBJ2-5	CASSLTSGSELETQYF	TGTGCCAGCAGCTTAACGAGCGGGAGTGAGTTAGAGACCCAGTACTTC
TRBV14	.	.	TRBJ2-1	CASSQGQDRYNEQFF	TGTGCCAGCAGCCAAGGTCAGGACAGATACAATGAGCAGTTCTTC
TRBV12-3/TRBV12-4	.	few	TRBJ2-1	CASSWRLAVSSYNEQFF	TGTGCCAGCAGTTGGCGACTGGCGGTGAGCTCCTACAATGAGCAGTTCTTC
TRBV4-2	.	.	TRBJ2-1	CASSPYYSRESPYNEQFF	TGTGCCAGCAGCCCCTACTACTCTCGGGAATCCCCCTACAATGAGCAGTTCTTC
TRBV27	.	.	TRBJ2-3	CASSFIRKSSTDTQYF	TGTGCCAGCAGTTTTATCAGGAAATCTAGCACAGATACGCAGTATTTT
TRBV5-1	.	.	TRBJ2-1	CASSLTRGANNEQFF	TGCGCCAGCAGCCTAACTAGGGGGGCCAACAATGAGCAGTTCTTC
TRBV20-1	TRBD2	few	TRBJ2-1	CSARDGSGSVDEQFF	TGCAGTGCTAGAGATGGTAGCGGGAGCGTCGATGAGCAGTTCTTC
TRBV29-1	.	.	TRBJ2-7	CSVEDGDYEQYF	TGCAGCGTTGAAGATGGAGACTACGAGCAGTACTTC
TRBV12-3/TRBV12-4	.	.	TRBJ2-5	CASSLVEVTQYF	TGTGCCAGCAGTTTGGTCGAAGTGACCCAGTACTTC
TRBV30	.	.	TRBJ1-6	CAWSIRASSYNSPLHF	TGTGCCTGGAGCATCAGGGCCAGCTCCTATAATTCACCCCTCCACTTT
TRBV15	TRBD1	.	TRBJ2-7	CATSRDNKQGAKYEQYF	TGTGCCACCAGCAGAGATAACAAGCAGGGGGCGAAATACGAGCAGTACTTC
TRBV3-1	TRBD1	few	TRBJ2-7	CASSRSGTGPHEQYF	TGTGCCAGCAGCCGTTCCGGGACAGGGCCCCACGAGCAGTACTTC